The text below deals with one T cell receptor (beta chain). The antigen remains unidentified. These data belong to a study of Graves' ophthalmopathy and Graves' hyperthyroidism. The CDR3 is 14 residues long. CDR1 is SGDLS, CDR2 YYNGEE, per germline. The germline V and J ends were trimmed by 5 bases and 2 bases, with 14 bases remaining between them. Hyperthyroidism patients were newly diagnosed, under 2 months' duration, aged 18 to 65. The diagnostic workup employed clinical symptoms, serum thyroxine, TRAb, thyroid ultrasound and orbital computed tomography. Broader study findings: Both a roughly 68% sensitivity and an approximately 76% specificity characterized the model's predictions of ophthalmopathy progression. Among thyroid clonotypes expanded above 0.001 frequency, most also appeared in blood.

Using RNA transcripts, the TCR beta CDR3 regions were amplified. The workflow started with a first-round RT-PCR run with HTBI primers and then moved on to a second-round multiplex PCR. In TCRdb, the multiplex PCR reads were re-called with MiXCR into one record per CDR3 protein. Here the sample spans 900,000 to 1,200,000 distinct CDR3 sequences, less than 45% being singletons. V is TRBV9 and J is TRBJ2-7; no clear D. This TCR came from an adult man with Graves' hyperthyroidism. The sequenced material came from peripheral blood or thyroid tissue (not recorded which). The DNA of the CDR3 is TGTGCCAGCAGTTATACCCAAGACCCCTACGAGCAGTACTTC. Its translation: CASSYTQDPYEQYF.